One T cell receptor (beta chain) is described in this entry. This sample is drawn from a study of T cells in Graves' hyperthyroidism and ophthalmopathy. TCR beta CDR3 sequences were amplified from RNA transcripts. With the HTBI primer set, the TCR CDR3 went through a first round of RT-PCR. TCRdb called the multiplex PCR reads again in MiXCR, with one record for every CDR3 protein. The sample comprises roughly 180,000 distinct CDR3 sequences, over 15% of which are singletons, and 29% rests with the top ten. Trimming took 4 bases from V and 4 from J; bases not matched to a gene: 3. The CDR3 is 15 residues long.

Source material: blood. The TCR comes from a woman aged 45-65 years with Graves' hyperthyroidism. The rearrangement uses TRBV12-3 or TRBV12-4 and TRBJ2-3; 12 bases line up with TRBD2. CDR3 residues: CASSWSSGGADTQYF. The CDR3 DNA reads TGTGCCAGCAGTTGGTCTAGCGGGGGGGCAGATACGCAGTATTTT.